The 3 T cell receptor beta chains below all came from one sample that was sequenced in a study of molecular identifiers for immune sequencing clone quantification. Via MiXCR, TCRdb re-called the PCR reads, giving one row per CDR3 protein. The data hold a few hundred thousand distinct CDR3 sequences, with around 23% observed a single time. The specimen was naive CD8+ T cells from blood, with Jurkat cell RNA spiked in. This sample's subset: FACS-sorted CD8+CD4-CCR7+CD45RA+ naive T cells. The receptors derive from a human donor in good health. Some libraries in this study had Jurkat cell RNA spiked in.

This clonotype was counted between two and nine times. This sequence joins TRBV2 and TRBJ2-1, with TRBD2 identical over 8 bases. Per germline, CDR1 SNHLY and CDR2 FYNNEI. Trimming cost V 6 bases and J 9 bases; bases outside gene matches: 7. The CDR3 is 13 residues long. The CDR3 reads CASRGLGGAEQFF. CDR3 coding DNA: TGTGCCAGCAGGGGACTAGGAGGTGCTGAGCAGTTCTTC.

The chain is built from TRBV27 and TRBJ2-7, with TRBD2 as a possible D gene (5 bases). Trimming stripped 5 bases from V and 4 bases from J, with 12 bases between. The length of the CDR3 is 13 residues. CDR1 and CDR2 (germline): MNHEY, SMNVEV (reference sequence). CDR3 nucleotides: TGTGCCAGCAGTGCCGGGGTACTTTACGAGCAGTACTTC. Translated: CASSAGVLYEQYF.

The gene calls are TRBV7-9 and TRBJ2-5; D possibly corresponds to TRBD2 (5 bases). The CDR3 totals 16 residues. Trimming shortened V by 4 bases and J by 2 bases, and 17 bases separated the two germline ends. Per germline, CDR1 SEHNR and CDR2 FQNEAQ (reference sequence). Here the CDR3 DNA reads TGTGCCAGCAGCTCCGGGGTCCTAGCCCAACAAGAGACCCAGTACTTC. Its protein product is CASSSGVLAQQETQYF.